The TCR beta chain described here comes from a study of siplizumab effects on memory and regulatory T cells. Study observations and caveats: Unstimulated subsets contained matches for only a minor fraction of alloreactive clones. Proliferating clones, CD4+ or CD8+, lacked an assignable naive or memory phenotype in roughly 80-97% of cases. The study did not confirm that proliferating Tregs from siplizumab cultures were suppressive.

There are 14 residues in the CDR3. Germline loops: CDR1 PRHDT, CDR2 FYEKMQ (reference sequence). Libraries were prepared by immunoSEQ multiplex PCR; TCRdb keeps only in-frame clonotypes and omits some of them. The sample yields tens of thousands of clones, 85% to 95% seen once. Notes on this clone: Its antigen is still unknown. One end of the junction is discordant with germline, which a read error may explain.

The rearrangement links TRBV13 to TRBJ2-3; TRBD1 matches at 7 bases. The sequenced material came from CD8+ T cells sorted from blood. This clonotype originated in a human donor in good health. The CDR3 here is CTSSPGQSLDTQYF. In DNA form, the CDR3 reads TGTACCAGCAGCCCGGGACAGTCTTTAGATACGCAGTATTTT. The full variable domain, with the rest looked up from reference TRBV13 and TRBJ2-3, is AAGVIQSPRHLIKEKRETATLKCYPIPRHDTVYWYQQGPGQDPQFLISFYEKMQSDKGSIPDRFSAQQFSDYHSELNMSSLELGDSALYFCTSSPGQSLDTQYFGPGTRLTVL.